This T cell receptor beta chain was captured by sequencing in a study of T cells in Graves' hyperthyroidism and ophthalmopathy. This clonotype was picked up many times. Each 10 ml fresh peripheral blood draw supplied the PBMCs. Regions amplified from RNA transcripts were the TCR beta CDR3 regions. The primer set for the first-round RT-PCR of the TCR CDR3 was HTBI. TCRdb itself ran the multiplex PCR reads through MiXCR, one entry per CDR3 protein. Of 330,000 or so distinct CDR3 sequences listed, approximately 18% are singletons. Between the trimmed V and J ends, which lost 5 bases and 0 bases, there was a span of 14 bases. In germline, CDR1 is MDHEN, CDR2 SYDVKM. The CDR3 consists of 16 residues.

The receptor was isolated from a man aged 45-60 years with Graves' ophthalmopathy. The sequencing sample was made of blood. This rearrangement joins TRBV28 to TRBJ2-1; either TRBD1 or TRBD2 may supply D (5 bases each). The CDR3 loop reads CASSPPGPSSYNEQFF. The CDR3 DNA sequence: TGTGCCAGCAGTCCCCCGGGACCCAGCTCCTACAATGAGCAGTTCTTC.